The 27 T cell receptor beta chains given below trace back to one sample, sequenced in a study of blood T cell repertoires in COVID-19. Sequencing used immunoSEQ multiplex PCR; TCRdb keeps in-frame clones, though not all of them. Of 150,000 to 200,000 clones in the sample, approximately 86% were seen once. Sequencing used peripheral blood. The receptors originated from a woman in her 30s with active or convalescent COVID-19.

In its sample, this clone was seen many times. V is TRBV4-2 and J is TRBJ2-5; 11 bases line up with TRBD2. CDR3 length: 16 residues. Looked up from germline, CDR1 is LGHNA and CDR2 is YNFKEQ. Trimming at V came to 0 bases and at J to 5 bases, leaving 5 bases not matched to a gene. CDR3 residues: CASSQDGASGRETQYF. The CDR3 coding sequence is TGTGCCAGCAGCCAAGACGGGGCTAGCGGGAGGGAGACCCAGTACTTC.

The rearrangement uses TRBV10-2 and TRBJ1-1, with TRBD1 matching 7 bases. The CDR3 is 15 amino acids. The V and J ends lost 5 bases and 6 bases, in that order; junction bases with no gene match: 12. Germline V gene sequence: CDR1 WSHSY, CDR2 SAAADI. DNA for the CDR3: TGCGCCAGCAGTTTTTTCTCCCGGGACAGACCTGAAGCTTTCTTT. Amino acid sequence: CASSFFSRDRPEAFF.

J is TRBJ1-6 and V is TRBV10-2; 7 positions match TRBD1. Germline loops: CDR1 WSHSY, CDR2 SAAADI. V shed 9 bases, J shed 2 bases, and the junction held 10 bases outside the gene matches. The CDR3 has 16 amino acids. The CDR3 DNA is TGCGCCAGTACCGTGCAGGGGGGTCCCTATAATTCACCCCTCCACTTT. This translates into CASTVQGGPYNSPLHF.

V usage is TRBV6-1 and J usage is TRBJ1-1; TRBD1 aligns across 7 bases. The CDR3 contains 14 residues. The germline V gene has CDR1 MNHNS and CDR2 SASEGT. The junction had 2 bases not matched to a gene; V was cut back by 3 bases and J by 1 base. As DNA, the CDR3 is TGTGCCAGCAGTGAGACAGGGCGGAACACTGAAGCTTTCTTT. As protein: CASSETGRNTEAFF.

V usage is TRBV11-3 and J usage is TRBJ1-2; D might be TRBD1 (5 bases). The CDR3 loop spans 14 amino acids. V lost 5 bases to trimming and J lost 6 bases, with 16 bases between them. CDR1 and CDR2 from the germline V gene are SGHNT and YENEEA. As DNA, the CDR3 is TGTGCCAGCAGCCAGGACACTAATTTTAATGGCTACACCTTC. It specifies CASSQDTNFNGYTF.

The rearrangement links TRBV29-1 to TRBJ2-2; maybe TRBD2 (7 bases). Trimming cost V 7 bases and J 4 bases, with 16 bases left between them. Germline-derived CDR1 and CDR2 are SQVTM and ANQGSEA. This CDR3 contains 14 residues. CDR3 protein: CSAEQGGGTGELFF. The DNA for the CDR3 is TGCAGCGCCGAGCAGGGAGGGGGCACCGGGGAGCTGTTTTTT.

This chain joins TRBV15 and TRBJ1-6; 9 nucleotides match TRBD1. J was trimmed by 7 bases and V by 5 bases; bases with no gene match: 18. CDR1 and CDR2 from the germline V gene are LNHNV and YYDKDF (reference sequence). The CDR3 loop spans 19 amino acids. The CDR3 region is CATSPFSRANRGPNSPLHF. The CDR3 DNA is TGTGCCACCAGCCCCTTCTCAAGGGCAAACAGGGGGCCGAATTCACCCCTCCACTTT.

This chain joins TRBV11-3 and TRBJ2-1; TRBD1 might be the D (6 bases). CDR1 and CDR2 (germline): SGHNT, YENEEA. Between the trimmed V and J ends, which lost 4 bases and 0 bases, there was a span of 16 bases. This CDR3 spans 17 amino acids. CDR3 region: CASSSSWDTSSYNEQFF. CDR3 in DNA: TGTGCCAGCAGCTCTTCCTGGGACACGAGCTCCTACAATGAGCAGTTCTTC.

In this sample, this clone turned up once. The genes are TRBV3-1 (or the pseudogene TRBV3-2) and TRBJ1-3; D perhaps matches TRBD1 (5 bases). V dropped 0 bases and J dropped 4 bases, with 10 bases sitting between them. In germline, CDR1 is LGHDT, CDR2 YNNKEL (reference sequence). CDR3 length: 15 amino acids. The CDR3 protein is CASSQDVGLGNTIYF. For the CDR3, the DNA is TGTGCCAGCAGCCAAGATGTGGGGCTGGGAAACACCATATATTTT.

This clone has only a few counts. The V call is TRBV19, the J call TRBJ1-1; the D gene is possibly TRBD1 (5 bases). The CDR3 totals 14 residues. V was cut by 8 bases and J by 0 bases, with 13 bases left in between. CDR1 LNHDA and CDR2 SQIVND come from the germline V gene (reference sequence). The CDR3 nucleotides read TGTGCCAGTGCACATGGACAAGTGAACACTGAAGCTTTCTTT. Translating gives CASAHGQVNTEAFF.

V and J are TRBV19 and TRBJ2-5; 9 nucleotides agree with TRBD2. With V trimmed by 5 bases and J by 8 bases, 24 bases remained unmatched. CDR3 size: 19 residues. Germline V CDR1 and CDR2: LNHDA, SQIVND (reference sequence). The CDR3: CASSPKGVLSGGALDTQYF. The CDR3, as DNA: TGTGCCAGTAGTCCCAAAGGGGTCCTTAGCGGGGGTGCCTTGGATACCCAGTACTTC.

This clone was recorded only once. Other DNA sequences in this sample translate to the same CDR3. The V call is TRBV5-6, the J call TRBJ2-5; possible D gene TRBD1, 6 bases. Trimming cost V 0 bases and J 3 bases, with 6 bases left between them. The CDR3 length is 13 residues. CDR1 is SGHDT and CDR2 is YYEEEE in the germline V gene. CDR3 in amino acids: CASSLGQEETQYF. CDR3 DNA sequence: TGTGCCAGCAGCTTGGGACAGGAAGAGACCCAGTACTTC.

This clone was detected once. V usage is TRBV3-1 (or the pseudogene TRBV3-2) and J usage is TRBJ2-7; a possible D gene is TRBD2 (5 bases). This CDR3 has 15 amino acids. With 3 bases removed from V and 2 bases from J, the gap between germline ends came to 14 bases. In germline, CDR1 is LGHDT, CDR2 YNNKEL (reference sequence). CDR3 bases: TGTGCCAGCAGCCAGACGGGGTCTTCAGCCTACGAGCAGTACTTC. This codes for CASSQTGSSAYEQYF.

The CDR3 sequence: CASTPQGVNTEAFF. In nucleotides, the CDR3 is TGTGCCAGCACCCCTCAGGGGGTGAACACTGAAGCTTTCTTT. This rearrangement joins TRBV11-2 to TRBJ1-1, with 7 bases that match TRBD1. Per germline, CDR1 SGHAT and CDR2 FQNNGV. V dropped 7 bases and J dropped 0; count of bases not matched to a gene: 5. The length of the CDR3 is 14 residues.

This chain uses TRBV30 with TRBJ1-2; tentative D call: TRBD1 (6 bases). Per germline, CDR1 GTSNPN and CDR2 SVGIG (reference sequence). The ends were cut back, 3 bases at V and 4 bases at J, with 9 bases in the middle. This CDR3 contains 12 residues. This CDR3 reads CAWRTGTYGYTF. The CDR3, as DNA: TGTGCCTGGAGGACAGGAACCTATGGCTACACCTTC.

The chain links TRBV5-1 to TRBJ2-5; 8 bases map to TRBD2. This CDR3 has 18 residues. CDR1 and CDR2 (germline): SGHRS, YFSETQ. The ends lost 0 bases at V and 2 bases at J; junction bases unmatched: 12. The CDR3 is CASSLGLSASGRQETQYF. The DNA for the CDR3 is TGCGCCAGCAGCTTGGGACTTTCGGCTAGCGGGCGTCAAGAGACCCAGTACTTC.

V and J are TRBV27 and TRBJ1-6, with D possibly being TRBD1 (6 bases). V was cut by 8 bases and J by 8 bases, with 16 bases left in between. Per germline, CDR1 MNHEY and CDR2 SMNVEV (reference sequence). CDR3 length: 14 residues. The CDR3 DNA sequence: TGTGCCAGCTCGGACAGACCGAGACATTCACCCCTCCACTTT. Translating it yields CASSDRPRHSPLHF.

The chain joins TRBV6-5 to TRBJ1-2; 7 bases line up with TRBD1. Germline trimming cut 8 bases from V and 3 bases from J; bases unmatched to any gene: 9. The germline V gene has CDR1 MNHEY and CDR2 SVGAGI. The CDR3 loop spans 14 amino acids. The CDR3 bases are TGTGCCAGCCGTCCCGGGACAGACCACTATGGCTACACCTTC. Translating gives CASRPGTDHYGYTF.

This clone appeared a single time. The rearrangement joins TRBV10-3 to TRBJ2-7; TRBD1 agrees at 8 bases. Germline V CDR1 and CDR2: ENHRY, SYGVKD. Trimming cost V 4 bases and J 7 bases; bases outside gene matches: 3. The CDR3 has 12 amino acids. CDR3 protein: CAISVTGGEQYF. CDR3 nucleotides: TGTGCCATCAGTGTAACAGGGGGTGAGCAGTACTTC.

The sample holds a few counts of this clone. The chain has TRBV19 and TRBJ1-1; no firm D call. The CDR3 spans 14 residues. Germline lookup yields CDR1 LNHDA and CDR2 SQIVND (reference sequence). V gave up 6 bases and J gave up 2 bases, with 13 bases separating them. The CDR3 protein is CASRSLSGNTEAFF. Here the CDR3 DNA reads TGTGCCAGTAGATCCCTTAGCGGAAACACTGAAGCTTTCTTT. Together with reference TRBV19 and TRBJ1-1, the CDR3 gives the full variable domain: DGGITQSPKYLFRKEGQNVTLSCEQNLNHDAMYWYRQDPGQGLRLIYYSQIVNDFQKGDIAEGYSVSREKKESFPLTVTSAQKNPTAFYLCASRSLSGNTEAFFGQGTRLTVV.

This rearrangement joins TRBV6-6 to TRBJ2-2; no definite D call. The CDR3 sequence is 11 residues long. V gave up 8 bases and J gave up 4 bases, with 5 bases separating them. CDR1 MNHNY and CDR2 SVGAGI come from the germline V gene (reference sequence). CDR3 sequence (DNA): TGTGCCAGCCCACTCACCGGGGAGCTGTTTTTT. The encoded protein is CASPLTGELFF.

The chain recombines TRBV5-1 with TRBJ2-1, with 10 bases fitting TRBD2. V lost 1 base to trimming and J lost 2 bases; unmatched junction nucleotides: 3. The CDR3 has 16 residues. Germline CDR1 is SGHRS and CDR2 is YFSETQ. Here the CDR3 DNA reads TGCGCCAGCAGCTTGTTAGCGGGGGGAACCTACAATGAGCAGTTCTTC. The encoded protein is CASSLLAGGTYNEQFF.

The J gene is TRBJ2-6, the V gene TRBV18; TRBD1 matches at 9 bases. CDR3 size: 22 residues. Germline V gene sequence: CDR1 KGHSH, CDR2 LQKENI. V was clipped by 2 bases and J by 4 bases; unmatched bases: 21. For the CDR3, the DNA is TGTGCCAGCTCACCAAGGTATAAAAGTAGGACAGGGGTACCTTTGGGGGCCAACGTCCTGACTTTC. Protein: CASSPRYKSRTGVPLGANVLTF. Combining the CDR3 with reference TRBV18 and TRBJ2-6 gives the whole variable domain NAGVMQNPRHLVRRRGQEARLRCSPMKGHSHVYWYRQLPEEGLKFMVYLQKENIIDESGMPKERFSAEFPKEGPSILRIQQVVRGDSAAYFCASSPRYKSRTGVPLGANVLTFGAGSRLTVL.

The V and J genes are TRBV2 and TRBJ1-2; D is unclear. Germline V gene lookup returns CDR1 SNHLY and CDR2 FYNNEI. V gave up 5 bases and J gave up 7 bases, with 14 bases separating them. This CDR3 is 13 amino acids long. The CDR3 is CASSPTGFAGYTF. CDR3 nucleotide sequence: TGTGCCAGCAGTCCGACCGGGTTTGCTGGCTACACCTTC.

The rearrangement links TRBV11-2 to TRBJ2-7; maybe TRBD1 (5 bases). The CDR3 contains 15 residues. CDR1 and CDR2 from the germline V gene are SGHAT and FQNNGV. Trimming pared 7 bases from V and 5 bases from J, leaving 21 bases between. This CDR3 reads CASMSARAWGDEQYF. The CDR3, as DNA: TGTGCCAGCATGTCGGCTAGGGCTTGGGGCGACGAGCAGTACTTC.

CDR3 region: CSASGSFRGPNSPLHF. CDR3 in DNA: TGCAGTGCTAGTGGATCTTTCAGGGGACCGAATTCACCCCTCCACTTT. The chain employs TRBV20-1 and TRBJ1-6, with D possibly being TRBD1 (6 bases). Germline V lookup: CDR1 DFQATT, CDR2 SNEGSKA (reference sequence). The CDR3 covers 16 residues. Trimming pared 3 bases from V and 7 bases from J, leaving 19 bases between.

The chain combines TRBV2 with TRBJ1-6; D not certain. Germline V gene sequence: CDR1 SNHLY, CDR2 FYNNEI. The V end was cut by 8 bases, the J end by 0 bases, with 5 bases between. This CDR3 is built from 13 residues. The CDR3 is CASEDSYNSPLHF. The CDR3 DNA sequence: TGTGCCAGCGAGGACTCCTATAATTCACCCCTCCACTTT.